The clone carrying this T cell receptor (beta chain) came up a few times. Different DNA sequences within this sample yield the same CDR3. This record belongs to a study of blood T cell repertoires in COVID-19. Here immunoSEQ multiplex PCR was the method, and the copy in TCRdb shows in-frame clones only, minus some. The sample has about 320,000 clones, over 90% seen once. The CDR3 extends over 13 amino acids. V lost 2 bases to trimming and J lost 13 bases, with 12 bases between them. Germline CDR1 is LGHDT and CDR2 is YNNKEL (reference sequence). J is TRBJ1-6 and V is TRBV3-1 (or the pseudogene TRBV3-2); unclear D gene. The sequenced sample consisted of PBMCs or T cells enriched from blood (not recorded which). This receptor was taken from a woman under 40 who had been exposed to COVID-19. This CDR3 is CASSQSRESPLHF. The CDR3 region has the DNA TGTGCCAGCAGCCAAAGTAGGGAGTCCCCCCTCCACTTT.